The rows below give T cell receptor beta chains drawn from one sample of a study of CD8 T cells in Susac syndrome. TCRdb re-called the immunoSEQ multiplex PCR reads through MiXCR, storing one row per CDR3 protein. The repertoire has fewer than 85,000 distinct CDR3 sequences, approximately 93% of them found once; the top ten carry about 0.52%. The sample consisted of CD8+ T cells from PBMCs. Receptors were obtained from a human donor with Susac syndrome. Both conserved end residues are part of each CDR3. A D gene is named only where the DNA matches it firmly. Expanded clones are given a class, and other clones once, few, many or no size at all.

j_gene | v_gene | d_gene | len | abundance | CDR3nt | CDR3aa
TRBJ2-7 | TRBV27 | - | 11 | - | TGTGCCAGCAGTACCCTCGACGAGCAGTACTTC | CASSTLDEQYF
TRBJ2-7 | TRBV29-1 | - | 13 | - | TGCAGCGTTGAGGGGGGCGAAATCAACGAGCAGTACTTC | CSVEGGEINEQYF
TRBJ1-2 | TRBV20-1 | - | 13 | once | TGCAGTGCTTCGTACCCTGACCGGCCCCACTACACCTTC | CSASYPDRPHYTF
TRBJ1-2 | TRBV2 | - | 12 | - | TGTGCCAGCGAAGGGAGGGATTATGGCTACACCTTC | CASEGRDYGYTF
TRBJ1-1 | TRBV14 | TRBD1 | 14 | - | TGTGCCAGCAGCCAGCAGGGGGGGAACACTGAAGCTTTCTTT | CASSQQGGNTEAFF
TRBJ1-2 | TRBV9 | TRBD1 | 12 | - | TGTGCCAGCAGTGACAGGGCGAGGGGCTACACCTTC | CASSDRARGYTF
TRBJ1-5 | TRBV12-3/TRBV12-4 | TRBD1 | 18 | - | TGTGCCAGCAGTCCCCCAATTAACACGGAGAGGGGGCCTCAGCCCCAGCATTTT | CASSPPINTERGPQPQHF
TRBJ2-5 | TRBV27 | TRBD2 | 17 | - | TGTGCCAGCAGTTTTGGGGTGCTAGCGGGGGAGCAAGAGACCCAGTACTTC | CASSFGVLAGEQETQYF
TRBJ1-3 | TRBV6-5 | - | 16 | - | TGTGCCAGCAGTTACCGTTCGGGGGAGTCTGGAAACACCATATATTTT | CASSYRSGESGNTIYF
TRBJ2-7 | TRBV7-2 | - | 14 | - | TGTGCCAGCGCGACCGGGACTGATTTTTACGAGCAGTACTTC | CASATGTDFYEQYF
TRBJ1-1 | TRBV11-2 | - | 14 | - | TGTGCCAGCAGCTTGGCAGGGACGAACACTGAAGCTTTCTTT | CASSLAGTNTEAFF
TRBJ2-1 | TRBV10-2 | - | 12 | - | TGCGCCAGCTGGGCCAGCTACAATGAGCAGTTCTTC | CASWASYNEQFF
TRBJ1-4 | TRBV20-1 | - | 14 | - | TGCAGTGCTAGAGATCAAGGGTCGGATGAAAAACTGTTTTTT | CSARDQGSDEKLFF
TRBJ2-1 | TRBV7-8 | - | 12 | - | TGTGCCAGCAGCTTAGTATTGAATGAGCAGTTCTTC | CASSLVLNEQFF
TRBJ1-6 | TRBV7-4 | - | 16 | - | TGTGCCAGCAGCGAGAGGGGTCGCGTATGGAATTCACCCCTCCACTTT | CASSERGRVWNSPLHF
TRBJ2-1 | TRBV11-3 | - | 13 | few | TGTGCCAGCAGCTTAGGGCAGGGCAATGAGCAGTTCTTC | CASSLGQGNEQFF
TRBJ1-1 | TRBV27 | TRBD1 | 13 | - | TGTGCCAGCAGTTCAGGGGGGTACACTGAAGCTTTCTTT | CASSSGGYTEAFF
TRBJ2-5 | TRBV5-1 | TRBD2 | 14 | - | TGCGCCAGCAGGACTAGCGGACTCCAAGAGACCCAGTACTTC | CASRTSGLQETQYF
TRBJ2-1 | TRBV24-1 | TRBD2 | 15 | - | TGTGCCACCAGTGATTTCAGCGGGGGGGCAAATGAGCAGTTCTTC | CATSDFSGGANEQFF
TRBJ1-5 | TRBV9 | - | 16 | - | TGTGCCACCCTCCTAGGGGCCAAGCCCTTTCATCAGCCCCAGCATTTT | CATLLGAKPFHQPQHF
TRBJ2-1 | TRBV27 | - | 13 | - | TGTGCCAGCAGTTTATCAGGGTTCAATGAGCAGTTCTTC | CASSLSGFNEQFF
TRBJ2-7 | TRBV28 | - | 13 | - | TGTGCCAGCAGTTCCTCCACGAGCTACGAGCAGTACTTC | CASSSSTSYEQYF
TRBJ1-3 | TRBV20-1 | - | 14 | few | TGCAGTGCTAGAGACAGAAGCTCTGGAAACACCATATATTTT | CSARDRSSGNTIYF
TRBJ2-1 | TRBV7-9 | TRBD2 | 15 | - | TGTGCCAGCAGCTTAGTTAGCGGGCATTACAATGAGCAGTTCTTC | CASSLVSGHYNEQFF
TRBJ1-1 | TRBV14 | TRBD1 | 15 | - | TGTGCCAGCAGCCAAGATGGGACAGGCGTCACTGAAGCTTTCTTT | CASSQDGTGVTEAFF
TRBJ2-7 | TRBV7-8 | - | 14 | - | TGTGCCAGCAGCCCCCGTAGTAGATCCTACGAGCAGTACTTC | CASSPRSRSYEQYF
TRBJ1-3 | TRBV29-1 | - | 17 | - | TGCAGCGTTGTGGTTCGACAGCCAAACTCCTCTGGAAACACCATATATTTT | CSVVVRQPNSSGNTIYF
TRBJ2-2 | TRBV3-1 | TRBD2 | 16 | - | TGTGCCAGCAGCCTTCGACTAGCGGGGAACACCGGGGAGCTGTTTTTT | CASSLRLAGNTGELFF
TRBJ2-4 | TRBV3-1 | - | 15 | once | TGTGCCAGCAGCCCCAGGCCCCATTACAAAAACATTCAGTACTTC | CASSPRPHYKNIQYF
TRBJ2-1 | TRBV7-2 | - | 16 | - | TGTGCCAGCAGCAAATATAGCCGAAGCTCCTACAATGAGCAGTTCTTC | CASSKYSRSSYNEQFF
TRBJ2-3 | TRBV6-2/TRBV6-3 | - | 16 | - | TGTGCCAGCAGCCCCGGGGAGGTCAGGGGATCAATGCCGCAGTATTTT | CASSPGEVRGSMPQYF
TRBJ2-5 | TRBV11-2 | TRBD1 | 14 | - | TGTGCCAGCAGTGCCGGGACAGGTCAAGAGACCCAGTACTTC | CASSAGTGQETQYF
TRBJ2-3 | TRBV9 | - | 13 | - | TGTGCCAGCAGCGTAGTTCGAACAGATACGCAGTATTTT | CASSVVRTDTQYF
TRBJ2-1 | TRBV14 | - | 14 | - | TGTGCCAGCAGCCAAGATCGGTCCTACAATGAGCAGTTCTTC | CASSQDRSYNEQFF
TRBJ2-7 | TRBV18 | TRBD1 | 15 | few | TGTGCCAGCTCACCCCGGACAGGGTCGTCCTACGAGCAGTACTTC | CASSPRTGSSYEQYF
TRBJ1-1 | TRBV7-6 | - | 15 | - | TGTGCCAGCAGCAAACGGACGGCCGGGGGGACTGAAGCTTTCTTT | CASSKRTAGGTEAFF
TRBJ2-5 | TRBV2 | TRBD2 | 14 | - | TGTGCCAGCCGGGGATTAGCGGGGCGAGAGACCCAGTACTTC | CASRGLAGRETQYF
TRBJ2-7 | TRBV27 | - | 15 | - | TGTGCCAGCAGTTTCGGGGCAGGGCGCCCCTACGAGCAGTACTTC | CASSFGAGRPYEQYF
TRBJ1-1 | TRBV12-3/TRBV12-4 | - | 13 | - | TGTGCCAGCAGTTTAAATAGGGGCACTGAAGCTTTCTTT | CASSLNRGTEAFF
TRBJ1-1 | TRBV20-1 | - | 12 | few | TGCAGTGCTAGGCGGGGGAACACTGAAGCTTTCTTT | CSARRGNTEAFF
TRBJ2-7 | TRBV20-1 | TRBD1 | 14 | - | TGCAGTGCTAGGGGGGACAGGGAGCCCTACGAGCAGTACTTC | CSARGDREPYEQYF
TRBJ2-3 | TRBV12-3/TRBV12-4 | TRBD2 | 16 | - | TGTGCCAGCAACCTAGCGGGGGCCGGTAGCACAGATACGCAGTATTTT | CASNLAGAGSTDTQYF
TRBJ2-1 | TRBV19 | TRBD1 | 15 | - | TGTGCCACCGTCTCTGAGGGACAGGGGTACAATGAGCAGTTCTTC | CATVSEGQGYNEQFF
TRBJ1-4 | TRBV5-1 | - | 15 | - | TGCGCCAGCAGCCGATACAGCGCAACTAATGAAAAACTGTTTTTT | CASSRYSATNEKLFF
TRBJ1-5 | TRBV7-8 | - | 14 | - | TGTGCCAGCAGCTCCGACCGGTCAGGGCAGCCCCAGCATTTT | CASSSDRSGQPQHF
TRBJ1-1 | TRBV29-1 | - | 12 | - | TGCAGCGTTACCGGGCTGAACACTGAAGCTTTCTTT | CSVTGLNTEAFF
TRBJ2-1 | TRBV27 | - | 12 | - | TGTGCCAGCAGTACCTCCTACAATGAGCAGTTCTTC | CASSTSYNEQFF
TRBJ1-1 | TRBV7-9 | - | 16 | - | TGTGCCAGCAGCTTATTGATAGGACAGCCGAACACTGAAGCTTTCTTT | CASSLLIGQPNTEAFF
TRBJ2-1 | TRBV7-9 | - | 15 | once | TGTGCCAGCAGTCATTCGGTGGCAGTCCCCAATGAGCAGTTCTTC | CASSHSVAVPNEQFF
TRBJ1-1 | TRBV6-2/TRBV6-3 | - | 13 | - | TGTGCCACCATCTCGGACGTGAACACTGAAGCTTTCTTT | CATISDVNTEAFF
TRBJ2-7 | TRBV9 | TRBD2 | 13 | - | TGTGCCAGCAGCTCACGACTAGCGCGGGAGCAGTACTTC | CASSSRLAREQYF
TRBJ2-7 | TRBV7-6 | TRBD2 | 15 | - | TGTGCCAGCAGCTTAGGTCCGGGACTAGACTACGAGCAGTACTTC | CASSLGPGLDYEQYF
TRBJ2-7 | TRBV20-1 | TRBD1 | 15 | - | TGCAGTGCTTCAATAGGACAGGGGCCCTCCTACGAGCAGTACTTC | CSASIGQGPSYEQYF
TRBJ2-3 | TRBV19 | TRBD1 | 15 | - | TGTGCCAGTAGTAGAAGGGGACAGAGCACAGATACGCAGTATTTT | CASSRRGQSTDTQYF
TRBJ2-5 | TRBV6-1 | - | 16 | - | TGTGCCAGCAGCCAACCCAGGGGTTTTGAATTAGTGACCCAGTACTTC | CASSQPRGFELVTQYF